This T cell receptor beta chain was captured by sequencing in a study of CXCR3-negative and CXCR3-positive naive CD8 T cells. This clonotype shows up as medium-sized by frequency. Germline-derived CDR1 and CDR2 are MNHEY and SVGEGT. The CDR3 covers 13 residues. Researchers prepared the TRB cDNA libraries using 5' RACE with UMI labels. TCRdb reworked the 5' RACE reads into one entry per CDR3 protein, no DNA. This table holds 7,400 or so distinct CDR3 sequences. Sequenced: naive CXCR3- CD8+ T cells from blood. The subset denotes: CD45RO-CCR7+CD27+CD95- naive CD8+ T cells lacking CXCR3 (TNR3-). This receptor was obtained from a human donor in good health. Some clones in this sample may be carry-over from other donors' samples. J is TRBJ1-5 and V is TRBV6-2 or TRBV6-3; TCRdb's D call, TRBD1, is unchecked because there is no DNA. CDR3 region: CASRQGGNQPQHF.